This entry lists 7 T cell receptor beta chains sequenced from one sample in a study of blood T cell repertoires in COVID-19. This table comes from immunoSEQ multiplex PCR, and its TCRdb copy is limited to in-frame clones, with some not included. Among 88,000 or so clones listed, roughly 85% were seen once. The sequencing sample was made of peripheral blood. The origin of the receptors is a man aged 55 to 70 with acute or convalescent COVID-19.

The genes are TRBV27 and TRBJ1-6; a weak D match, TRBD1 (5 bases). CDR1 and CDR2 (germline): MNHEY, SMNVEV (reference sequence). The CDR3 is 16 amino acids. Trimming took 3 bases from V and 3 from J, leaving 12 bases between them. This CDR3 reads CASSLGGPNYNSPLHF. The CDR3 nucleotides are TGTGCCAGCAGTTTGGGGGGACCTAACTATAATTCACCCCTCCACTTT.

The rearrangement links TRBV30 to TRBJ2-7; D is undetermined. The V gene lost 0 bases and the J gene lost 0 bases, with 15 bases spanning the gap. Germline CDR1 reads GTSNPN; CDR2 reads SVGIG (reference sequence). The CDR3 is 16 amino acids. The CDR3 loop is CAWSVSGLLSSYEQYF. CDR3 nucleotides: TGTGCCTGGAGTGTATCTGGGCTCCTAAGCTCCTACGAGCAGTACTTC. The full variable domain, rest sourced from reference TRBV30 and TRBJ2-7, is SQTIHQWPATLVQPVGSPLSLECTVEGTSNPNLYWYRQAAGRGLQLLFYSVGIGQISSEVPQNLSASRPQDRQFILSSKKLLLSDSGFYLCAWSVSGLLSSYEQYFGPGTRLTVT.

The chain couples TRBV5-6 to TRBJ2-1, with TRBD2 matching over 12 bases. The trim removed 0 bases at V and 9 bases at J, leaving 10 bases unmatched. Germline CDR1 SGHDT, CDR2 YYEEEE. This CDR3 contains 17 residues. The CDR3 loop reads CASSLEGSSGRESEQFF. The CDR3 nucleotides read TGTGCCAGCAGCTTGGAAGGTTCTAGCGGGAGGGAAAGTGAGCAGTTCTTC.

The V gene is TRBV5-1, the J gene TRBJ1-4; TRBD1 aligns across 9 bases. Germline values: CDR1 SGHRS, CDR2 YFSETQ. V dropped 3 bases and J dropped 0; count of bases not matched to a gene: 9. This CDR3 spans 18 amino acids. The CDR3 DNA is TGCGCCAGCAGCTCGAAAGGCGGGACAGGGACAACTAATGAAAAACTGTTTTTT. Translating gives CASSSKGGTGTTNEKLFF.

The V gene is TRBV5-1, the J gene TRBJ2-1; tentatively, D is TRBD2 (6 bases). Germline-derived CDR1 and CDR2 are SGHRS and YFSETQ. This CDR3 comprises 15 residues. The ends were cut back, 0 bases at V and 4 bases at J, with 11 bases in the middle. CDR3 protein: CASSLALAPYNEQFF. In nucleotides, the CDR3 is TGCGCCAGCAGCTTGGCCCTAGCGCCGTACAATGAGCAGTTCTTC.

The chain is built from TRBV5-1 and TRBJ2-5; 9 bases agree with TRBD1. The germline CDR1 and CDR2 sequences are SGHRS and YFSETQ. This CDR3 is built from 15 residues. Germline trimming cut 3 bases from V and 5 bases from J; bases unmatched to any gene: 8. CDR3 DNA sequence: TGCGCCAGCAGCTCGGTGGGACAGGGACCGGAGACCCAGTACTTC. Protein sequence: CASSSVGQGPETQYF.

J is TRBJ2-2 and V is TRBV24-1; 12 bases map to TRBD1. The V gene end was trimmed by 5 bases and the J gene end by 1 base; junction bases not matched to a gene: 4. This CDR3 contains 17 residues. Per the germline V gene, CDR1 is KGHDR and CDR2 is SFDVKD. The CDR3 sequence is CATSGGTGGRNTGELFF. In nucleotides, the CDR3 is TGTGCCACCAGTGGGGGGACAGGGGGCCGGAACACCGGGGAGCTGTTTTTT.